The rows below give T cell receptor beta chains drawn from one sample of a study of T cell repertoires in cytomegalovirus infection. Their antigens are not known. TCRdb used MiXCR to reprocess the reads, holding one entry per CDR3 protein. The sample holds some 920,000 distinct CDR3 sequences, 30% to 40% seen once. Material: cultured CD8+ T cells from PBMCs, obtained from culture after CMV antigen stimulation. These receptors all stem from a human donor in good health (CMV status not recorded). Some clones in this sample may be carry-over from other donors' samples. Both conserved end residues are part of each CDR3. The D gene is left open where the match is weak. Size is omitted from some rows. Given values are once, few, many or a class for expanded clones.

d_call	clone_size	v_call	j_call	cdr3_aa
-	-	TRBV15	TRBJ2-5	CATSREGWRRETQYF
-	-	TRBV6-1	TRBJ2-7	CASSEYGQGLTYEQYF
TRBD2	once	TRBV10-3	TRBJ2-3	CAIRLFSGGSTDTQYF
TRBD2	few	TRBV19	TRBJ2-1	CASSINYRLAGENEQFF
TRBD2	-	TRBV9	TRBJ2-1	CASSVDRGGGNEQFF
-	-	TRBV12-5	TRBJ2-3	CASGLGTRTDTQYF
TRBD1	medium-sized	TRBV7-2	TRBJ1-1	CASSPWTGFVNTEAFF
TRBD1	few	TRBV5-4	TRBJ2-1	CASSNTGQIYNEQFF
-	-	TRBV6-6	TRBJ2-1	CASSYSELDEQFF
-	-	TRBV7-8	TRBJ1-5	CASSRDFLGRNQPQHF
TRBD1	many	TRBV12-3/TRBV12-4	TRBJ1-5	CASSRSGTGWEPQHF
-	-	TRBV6-6	TRBJ2-1	CASSDRHATYNEQFF
TRBD1	many	TRBV7-9	TRBJ2-1	CASRTGGPYNEQFF
TRBD2	many	TRBV12-3/TRBV12-4	TRBJ2-5	CASSTLEGLAGSQETQYF
TRBD2	many	TRBV7-6	TRBJ2-1	CASSSPGGRIPYEQFF
TRBD1	-	TRBV24-1	TRBJ2-1	CATSPSSPGTGSFNEQFF
-	few	TRBV20-1	TRBJ1-3	CSARDLKGPGNTIYF
TRBD1	many	TRBV6-2/TRBV6-3	TRBJ1-6	CASTPWDRGDSPLHF
TRBD2	-	TRBV2	TRBJ2-7	CASSEVGRVHEQYF
TRBD1	few	TRBV19	TRBJ1-2	CASQTGSGYTF
-	once	TRBV6-6	TRBJ1-2	CASSYNAPDRSRDGYTF
-	-	TRBV7-8	TRBJ1-6	CASSPVGRVSDSPLHF
-	few	TRBV5-6	TRBJ1-6	CASSPGRPRSPLHF
-	-	TRBV24-1	TRBJ2-6	CATSESDRPSGANVLTF
TRBD1	many	TRBV11-3	TRBJ2-1	CASSRVRDRGINEQFF
-	-	TRBV4-1	TRBJ2-4	CASSQDLVSNIQYF
-	many	TRBV11-3	TRBJ2-1	CASSFGGTLEQFF
-	few	TRBV20-1	TRBJ1-2	CSARDVDIGYGYTF
TRBD2	once	TRBV7-2	TRBJ2-1	CASSLALGTSGGGNEQFF
-	few	TRBV6-6	TRBJ2-3	CASSYSLWGRTDTQYF
TRBD1	many	TRBV7-6	TRBJ2-2	CASSSAPQGDTGELFF
-	many	TRBV7-2	TRBJ2-3	CASSLVFSDTQYF
-	many	TRBV7-2	TRBJ1-3	CASNEGGHPGTGNTIYF